These T cell receptor beta chains were read from a single sample in a study of blood T cell repertoires in COVID-19. Method: immunoSEQ multiplex PCR; TCRdb's copy keeps in-frame clones and lacks some. The sample lists 310,000 or so clones, around 88% seen once, with 5.5% to 7% in the top ten. Sequencing was carried out using PBMCs or T cells enriched from blood (not recorded which). These receptors originate from a woman aged 40 to 55 who had recovered from COVID-19. Both conserved end residues are part of each CDR3. The order of the fields is D gene, J gene, clone size, CDR3 length, V gene, CDR3 protein, CDR3 DNA. The D gene is left open where the match is weak. A row's size may be missing; if present it is once, few, many or a size class.

d_call: TRBD2; j_call: TRBJ2-1; clone_size: -; cdr3_length: 16; v_call: TRBV4-3; cdr3_aa: CASSQGIAGRYNEQFF; cdr3_nt: TGCGCCAGCAGCCAAGGGATAGCGGGCCGTTACAATGAGCAGTTCTTC
d_call: -; j_call: TRBJ1-2; clone_size: -; cdr3_length: 15; v_call: TRBV6-2/TRBV6-3; cdr3_aa: CASTPRGGALDGYTF; cdr3_nt: TGTGCCAGCACCCCTCGGGGGGGGGCCCTGGATGGCTACACCTTC
d_call: -; j_call: TRBJ1-2; clone_size: -; cdr3_length: 13; v_call: TRBV28; cdr3_aa: CASSLIGSFGYTF; cdr3_nt: TGTGCCAGCAGTTTAATCGGGTCGTTTGGCTACACCTTC
d_call: -; j_call: TRBJ2-7; clone_size: -; cdr3_length: 14; v_call: TRBV27; cdr3_aa: CASSLLSSVHEQYF; cdr3_nt: TGTGCCAGCAGTTTGTTATCATCAGTCCACGAGCAGTACTTC
d_call: TRBD1; j_call: TRBJ1-2; clone_size: once; cdr3_length: 13; v_call: TRBV2; cdr3_aa: CASSDGQGAGYTF; cdr3_nt: TGTGCCAGCAGTGACGGACAGGGGGCTGGCTACACCTTC
d_call: -; j_call: TRBJ2-1; clone_size: -; cdr3_length: 15; v_call: TRBV3-1/TRBV3-2; cdr3_aa: CASSQLDGFYNEQFF; cdr3_nt: TGTGCCAGCAGCCAGCTAGACGGATTTTACAATGAGCAGTTCTTC
d_call: -; j_call: TRBJ2-3; clone_size: -; cdr3_length: 15; v_call: TRBV4-3; cdr3_aa: CASSQVGEHADTQYF; cdr3_nt: TGCGCCAGCAGCCAAGTGGGAGAACACGCAGATACGCAGTATTTT
d_call: TRBD1; j_call: TRBJ1-4; clone_size: -; cdr3_length: 16; v_call: TRBV29-1; cdr3_aa: CSVAQTGTGPNEKLFF; cdr3_nt: TGCAGCGTTGCGCAGACCGGGACAGGCCCTAATGAAAAACTGTTTTTT
d_call: -; j_call: TRBJ2-7; clone_size: -; cdr3_length: 13; v_call: TRBV7-2; cdr3_aa: CASSLLGLYEQYF; cdr3_nt: TGTGCCAGCAGCCTTCTCGGACTTTACGAGCAGTACTTC
d_call: -; j_call: TRBJ1-5; clone_size: -; cdr3_length: 13; v_call: TRBV15; cdr3_aa: CATRGGANQPQHF; cdr3_nt: TGTGCCACCCGAGGGGGGGCTAATCAGCCCCAGCATTTT
d_call: -; j_call: TRBJ2-3; clone_size: -; cdr3_length: 15; v_call: TRBV28; cdr3_aa: CASSSPTPGGDTQYF; cdr3_nt: TGTGCCAGCAGTTCCCCGACCCCCGGAGGTGATACGCAGTATTTT
d_call: -; j_call: TRBJ1-2; clone_size: -; cdr3_length: 15; v_call: TRBV24-1; cdr3_aa: CATSDWDTANYGYTF; cdr3_nt: TGTGCCACCAGTGATTGGGACACCGCTAACTATGGCTACACCTTC
d_call: TRBD1; j_call: TRBJ1-1; clone_size: -; cdr3_length: 14; v_call: TRBV7-8; cdr3_aa: CASSWTTGGTEAFF; cdr3_nt: TGTGCCAGCAGCTGGACGACAGGGGGCACTGAAGCTTTCTTT
d_call: -; j_call: TRBJ1-4; clone_size: -; cdr3_length: 13; v_call: TRBV28; cdr3_aa: CASSFWGGEKLFF; cdr3_nt: TGTGCCAGCAGTTTCTGGGGAGGGGAAAAACTGTTTTTT
d_call: TRBD1; j_call: TRBJ2-2; clone_size: -; cdr3_length: 15; v_call: TRBV4-3; cdr3_aa: CASRKQGSDTGELFF; cdr3_nt: TGCGCCAGCAGGAAACAGGGGTCCGACACCGGGGAGCTGTTTTTT
d_call: TRBD2; j_call: TRBJ2-1; clone_size: -; cdr3_length: 13; v_call: TRBV5-4; cdr3_aa: CASSWRGDNEQFF; cdr3_nt: TGTGCCAGCAGCTGGCGGGGGGACAATGAGCAGTTCTTC
d_call: TRBD1; j_call: TRBJ2-7; clone_size: -; cdr3_length: 14; v_call: TRBV2; cdr3_aa: CASSLDRGSYEQYF; cdr3_nt: TGTGCCAGCAGCTTAGACAGGGGAAGCTACGAGCAGTACTTC
d_call: TRBD2; j_call: TRBJ2-5; clone_size: -; cdr3_length: 15; v_call: TRBV9; cdr3_aa: CASSRTSGPEETQYF; cdr3_nt: TGTGCCAGCAGCCGGACTAGCGGCCCAGAGGAGACCCAGTACTTC
d_call: -; j_call: TRBJ1-2; clone_size: -; cdr3_length: 16; v_call: TRBV28; cdr3_aa: CASSSLGGNMGYGYTF; cdr3_nt: TGTGCCAGCAGTTCATTGGGGGGTAATATGGGCTATGGCTACACCTTC
d_call: -; j_call: TRBJ2-5; clone_size: -; cdr3_length: 13; v_call: TRBV3-1/TRBV3-2; cdr3_aa: CASSLGTLETQYF; cdr3_nt: TGTGCCAGCAGCCTAGGGACTCTGGAGACCCAGTACTTC
d_call: TRBD2; j_call: TRBJ2-1; clone_size: few; cdr3_length: 16; v_call: TRBV4-1; cdr3_aa: CASSQNSGRAYNEQFF; cdr3_nt: TGCGCCAGCAGCCAAAATAGCGGGAGGGCCTACAATGAGCAGTTCTTC
d_call: TRBD1; j_call: TRBJ1-2; clone_size: -; cdr3_length: 15; v_call: TRBV18; cdr3_aa: CASSPYRDRVQGYTF; cdr3_nt: TGTGCCAGCTCACCCTACCGGGACAGGGTTCAGGGCTACACCTTC
d_call: -; j_call: TRBJ1-2; clone_size: -; cdr3_length: 14; v_call: TRBV2; cdr3_aa: CASSASRTNYGYTF; cdr3_nt: TGTGCCAGCAGCGCTAGCAGAACTAACTATGGCTACACCTTC
d_call: TRBD1; j_call: TRBJ2-7; clone_size: -; cdr3_length: 15; v_call: TRBV4-3; cdr3_aa: CASSQDRGQGVEQYF; cdr3_nt: TGCGCCAGCAGCCAAGACCGGGGACAGGGGGTAGAGCAGTACTTC
d_call: TRBD1; j_call: TRBJ2-5; clone_size: -; cdr3_length: 14; v_call: TRBV30; cdr3_aa: CAWSLGRGRETQYF; cdr3_nt: TGTGCCTGGAGTCTGGGCAGGGGGCGAGAGACCCAGTACTTC
d_call: -; j_call: TRBJ2-3; clone_size: -; cdr3_length: 13; v_call: TRBV2; cdr3_aa: CASVRGVADTQYF; cdr3_nt: TGTGCCAGCGTCAGGGGGGTTGCAGATACGCAGTATTTT
d_call: TRBD2; j_call: TRBJ2-7; clone_size: once; cdr3_length: 14; v_call: TRBV9; cdr3_aa: CASSAGRGLGEQYF; cdr3_nt: TGTGCCAGCAGCGCCGGGAGGGGTCTCGGCGAGCAGTACTTC
d_call: -; j_call: TRBJ2-7; clone_size: -; cdr3_length: 13; v_call: TRBV14; cdr3_aa: CASSPNGPYEQYF; cdr3_nt: TGTGCCAGCAGTCCTAATGGGCCATACGAGCAGTACTTC
d_call: TRBD1; j_call: TRBJ1-2; clone_size: -; cdr3_length: 14; v_call: TRBV3-1/TRBV3-2; cdr3_aa: CASSRRGLNYGYTF; cdr3_nt: TGTGCCAGCAGCCGGAGGGGGCTCAACTATGGCTACACCTTC
d_call: -; j_call: TRBJ2-7; clone_size: -; cdr3_length: 13; v_call: TRBV5-1; cdr3_aa: CASSFSAGNEQYF; cdr3_nt: TGCGCCAGCAGCTTCTCGGCGGGGAACGAGCAGTACTTC
d_call: -; j_call: TRBJ2-7; clone_size: once; cdr3_length: 12; v_call: TRBV28; cdr3_aa: CASSFQSYEQYF; cdr3_nt: TGTGCCAGCAGTTTTCAATCCTACGAGCAGTACTTC
d_call: -; j_call: TRBJ2-7; clone_size: -; cdr3_length: 15; v_call: TRBV14; cdr3_aa: CASSQVPGTYYEQYF; cdr3_nt: TGTGCCAGCAGCCAAGTTCCCGGGACTTACTACGAGCAGTACTTC
d_call: -; j_call: TRBJ1-5; clone_size: -; cdr3_length: 13; v_call: TRBV12-3/TRBV12-4; cdr3_aa: CASSFGESQPQHF; cdr3_nt: TGTGCCAGCAGTTTTGGGGAGTCTCAGCCCCAGCATTTT
d_call: TRBD2; j_call: TRBJ2-1; clone_size: -; cdr3_length: 16; v_call: TRBV7-2; cdr3_aa: CASSLALAGGGDEQFF; cdr3_nt: TGTGCCAGCAGCTTAGCGCTAGCGGGAGGGGGGGATGAGCAGTTCTTC
d_call: -; j_call: TRBJ2-2; clone_size: many; cdr3_length: 12; v_call: TRBV9; cdr3_aa: CASSVVNGELFF; cdr3_nt: TGTGCCAGCAGCGTAGTTAACGGGGAGCTGTTTTTT
d_call: TRBD1; j_call: TRBJ2-1; clone_size: -; cdr3_length: 16; v_call: TRBV30; cdr3_aa: CAFKTGTGGSWDEQFF; cdr3_nt: TGTGCCTTCAAGACCGGGACAGGGGGCAGTTGGGATGAGCAGTTCTTC
d_call: -; j_call: TRBJ2-7; clone_size: few; cdr3_length: 13; v_call: TRBV5-1; cdr3_aa: CASSSHQGNEQYF; cdr3_nt: TGCGCCAGCAGCTCGCACCAGGGGAACGAGCAGTACTTC
d_call: -; j_call: TRBJ1-2; clone_size: few; cdr3_length: 12; v_call: TRBV6-5; cdr3_aa: CASRETNYGYTF; cdr3_nt: TGTGCCAGCAGGGAGACTAACTATGGCTACACCTTC
d_call: -; j_call: TRBJ1-6; clone_size: -; cdr3_length: 14; v_call: TRBV28; cdr3_aa: CASSIGTDHSPLHF; cdr3_nt: TGTGCCAGCAGCATCGGGACTGACCATTCACCCCTCCACTTT
d_call: TRBD2; j_call: TRBJ2-5; clone_size: -; cdr3_length: 17; v_call: TRBV18; cdr3_aa: CASSPPGLAGQQETQYF; cdr3_nt: TGTGCCAGCTCACCACCGGGACTAGCGGGCCAGCAAGAGACCCAGTACTTC
d_call: -; j_call: TRBJ2-7; clone_size: -; cdr3_length: 12; v_call: TRBV28; cdr3_aa: CASTSRFYEQYF; cdr3_nt: TGTGCCAGCACGTCACGGTTCTACGAGCAGTACTTC